A selection of T cell receptor beta chains follows, all from one sample in a study of blood T cell repertoires in COVID-19. Here immunoSEQ multiplex PCR was the method, and the copy in TCRdb shows in-frame clones only, minus some. This sample carries some 35,000 clones, roughly 80% of them seen once, and the ten largest clones take over 15%. The source material was peripheral blood. The receptors stem from a man between 65 and 85 years old with acute or convalescent COVID-19. CDR3s include the opening cysteine and the closing phenylalanine or tryptophan. Fields, in order: V gene, clone size, D gene, J gene, CDR3 DNA, CDR3 protein. D genes are given only for firm matches. Size is omitted from some rows. Given values are once, few, many or a class for expanded clones.

>TRBV5-6|.|TRBD1|TRBJ1-3
TGTGCCAGCAGACAGGGGGGGAACACCATATATTTT
CASRQGGNTIYF
>TRBV3-1/TRBV3-2|once|TRBD2|TRBJ2-7
TGTGCCAGCAGCCAGAGGCGGGAGGTCCGCTACGAGCAGTACTTC
CASSQRREVRYEQYF
>TRBV24-1|.|.|TRBJ1-2
TGTGCCACCAGTGAAAATACAGGGACACGCGGCTACACCTTC
CATSENTGTRGYTF
>TRBV7-9|.|.|TRBJ2-2
TGTGCCAGCAGCTCCCAGGGGACCTTTAACACCGGGGAGCTGTTTTTT
CASSSQGTFNTGELFF
>TRBV6-6|.|TRBD1|TRBJ2-7
TGTGCCAGCAGACCGGGACAGGGTCTTCGGTACGAGCAGTACTTC
CASRPGQGLRYEQYF
>TRBV28|.|TRBD1|TRBJ2-1
TGTGCCAGCAGTAGCTGGGACAGGGGGCACAATGAGCAGTTCTTC
CASSSWDRGHNEQFF
>TRBV11-3|.|TRBD2|TRBJ2-1
TGTGCCAGCAGCGTCAGCGGGGGCAGCTCCTACAATGAGCAGTTCTTC
CASSVSGGSSYNEQFF
>TRBV28|.|TRBD2|TRBJ2-7
TGTGCCAGCAGTACCTCGACTAGCGGGAGGGCCGGCGAGCAGTACTTC
CASSTSTSGRAGEQYF
>TRBV3-1/TRBV3-2|.|.|TRBJ1-5
TGTGCCAGCAGCTTGGCCCCGACCCTGGCGGGCCAGCCCCAGCATTTT
CASSLAPTLAGQPQHF
>TRBV19|few|TRBD1|TRBJ1-6
TGTGCCAGTAGTAGTGACAGGGGGAATTCACCCCTCCACTTT
CASSSDRGNSPLHF
>TRBV7-2|.|.|TRBJ2-2
TGTGCCAGCACCCTCGGGGTGAACACCGGGGAGCTGTTTTTT
CASTLGVNTGELFF
>TRBV19|.|.|TRBJ2-2
TGTGCCAGTAGTATCGGAAGGGGGAACACCGGGGAGCTGTTTTTT
CASSIGRGNTGELFF
>TRBV19|once|.|TRBJ1-4
TGTGCCAGTAGCCCAGGAGGGGATCGGGGCGGTGGAAAACTGTTTTTT
CASSPGGDRGGGKLFF
>TRBV29-1|.|.|TRBJ1-1
TGCAGCGTTGAATTGGCGGGGGTAGTTGAAGCTTTCTTT
CSVELAGVVEAFF
>TRBV11-2|.|.|TRBJ2-1
TGTGCCAGCAGCCGGACAGTTGAGCAGTTCTTC
CASSRTVEQFF
>TRBV10-3|.|.|TRBJ2-1
TGTGCCATCAGTCTAGGGGGGGGGCCGGGCAATGAGCAGTTCTTC
CAISLGGGPGNEQFF
>TRBV7-2|.|.|TRBJ1-3
TGTGCCAGCTCCCTGGGGCCAGCCTCTGGAAACACCATATATTTT
CASSLGPASGNTIYF
>TRBV5-6|once|TRBD2|TRBJ2-1
TGTGCCAGCAGCCCGGGGACTAGTGAGCAGTTCTTC
CASSPGTSEQFF
>TRBV23-1|few|.|TRBJ1-3
TGCGCCAGCAGTCAATCCGGAGTGAGGGTGACCTCTGGAAACACCATATATTTT
CASSQSGVRVTSGNTIYF
>TRBV4-1|.|TRBD1|TRBJ1-3
TGCGCCAGCAGCCAAGATAAAGTGAGGGGACAGGGAGTCTCTGGAAACACCATATATTTT
CASSQDKVRGQGVSGNTIYF